This T cell receptor (beta chain) was sequenced for a study of post-analysis software for immune sequencing data. Study outcomes and limitations: Roughly five TRBV segments appeared more often in patients than in controls, and TRBV5-6, TRBV5-1 and TRBV20-1 were among these. Multiple sclerosis was associated with a significant reduction in normalized Chao1 diversity relative to controls.

Presence of unique molecular identifiers characterized the TCR beta cDNA libraries. TCRdb re-called the PCR reads through MiXCR, storing one row per CDR3 protein. Here the sample spans about 770,000 distinct CDR3 sequences, around 46% being singletons. Comment on this clonotype: Its specificity is unknown.

This CDR3 has 14 residues. CDR1 and CDR2 from the germline V gene are ENHRY and SYGVKD. V lost 3 bases, J lost 4 bases, and 4 bases stayed unmatched. The V gene is TRBV10-3, the J gene TRBJ2-7; 9 bases line up with TRBD1. The specimen was blood. This receptor was identified in a girl aged 10 to 17 with multiple sclerosis. This CDR3 reads CAISDPDRGYEQYF. Written as DNA, the CDR3 is TGTGCCATCAGTGACCCGGACAGGGGATACGAGCAGTACTTC.